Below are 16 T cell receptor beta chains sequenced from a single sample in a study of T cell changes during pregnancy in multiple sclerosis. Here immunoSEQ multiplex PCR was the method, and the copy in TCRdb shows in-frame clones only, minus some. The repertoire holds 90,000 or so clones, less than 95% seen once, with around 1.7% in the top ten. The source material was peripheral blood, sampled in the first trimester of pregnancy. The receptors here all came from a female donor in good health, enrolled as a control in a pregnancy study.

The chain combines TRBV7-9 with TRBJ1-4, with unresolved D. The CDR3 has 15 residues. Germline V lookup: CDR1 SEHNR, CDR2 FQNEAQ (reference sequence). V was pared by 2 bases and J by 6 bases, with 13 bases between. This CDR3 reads CASSLLKEIHEKLFF. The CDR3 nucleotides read TGTGCCAGCAGCTTATTAAAGGAGATCCATGAAAAACTGTTTTTT. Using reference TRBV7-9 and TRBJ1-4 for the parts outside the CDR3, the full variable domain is DTGVSQNPRHKITKRGQNVTFRCDPISEHNRLYWYRQTLGQGPEFLTYFQNEAQLEKSRLLSDRFSAERPKGSFSTLEIQRTEQGDSAMYLCASSLLKEIHEKLFFGSGTQLSVL.

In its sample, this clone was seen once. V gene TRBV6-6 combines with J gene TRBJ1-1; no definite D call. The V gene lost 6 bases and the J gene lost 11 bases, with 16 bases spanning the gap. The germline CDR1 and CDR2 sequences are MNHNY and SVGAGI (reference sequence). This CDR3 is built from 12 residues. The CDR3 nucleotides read TGTGCCAGCAGCCTCAACGGTGCCGGGGCTTTCTTT. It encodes CASSLNGAGAFF.

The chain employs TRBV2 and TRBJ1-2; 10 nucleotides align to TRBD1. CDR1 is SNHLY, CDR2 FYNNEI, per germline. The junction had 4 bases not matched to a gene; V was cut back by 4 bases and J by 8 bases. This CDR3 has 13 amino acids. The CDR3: CASSGQGARGYTF. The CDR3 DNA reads TGTGCCAGCAGTGGACAGGGGGCGCGAGGCTACACCTTC. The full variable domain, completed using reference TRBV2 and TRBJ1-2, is EPEVTQTPSHQVTQMGQEVILRCVPISNHLYFYWYRQILGQKVEFLVSFYNNEISEKSEIFDDQFSVERPDGSNFTLKIRSTKLEDSAMYFCASSGQGARGYTFGSGTRLTVV.

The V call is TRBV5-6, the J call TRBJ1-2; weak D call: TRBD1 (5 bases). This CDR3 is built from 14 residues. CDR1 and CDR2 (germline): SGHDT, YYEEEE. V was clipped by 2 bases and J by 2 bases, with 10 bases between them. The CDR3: CASSFQGGNYGYTF. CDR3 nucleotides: TGTGCCAGCAGCTTTCAGGGAGGGAACTATGGCTACACCTTC.

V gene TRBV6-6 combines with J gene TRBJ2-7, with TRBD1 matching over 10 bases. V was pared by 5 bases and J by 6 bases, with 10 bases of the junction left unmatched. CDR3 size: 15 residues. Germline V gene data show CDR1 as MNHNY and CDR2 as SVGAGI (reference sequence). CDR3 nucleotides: TGTGCCAGCAGTGACCTTACCGGGACAGGGGCCGAGCAGTACTTC. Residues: CASSDLTGTGAEQYF.

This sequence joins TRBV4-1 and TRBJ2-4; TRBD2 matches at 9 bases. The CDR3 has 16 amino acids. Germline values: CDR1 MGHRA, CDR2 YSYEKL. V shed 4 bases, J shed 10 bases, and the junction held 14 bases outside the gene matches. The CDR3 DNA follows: TGCGCCAGCAGCCTCCTGTTCGGGCGGGGGGGTCGAATTCAGTACTTC. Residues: CASSLLFGRGGRIQYF.

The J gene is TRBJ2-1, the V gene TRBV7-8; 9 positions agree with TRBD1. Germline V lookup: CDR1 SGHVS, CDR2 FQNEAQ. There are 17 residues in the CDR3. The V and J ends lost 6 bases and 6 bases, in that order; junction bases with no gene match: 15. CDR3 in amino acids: CASSPTLAGTGSNEQFF. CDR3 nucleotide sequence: TGTGCCAGCAGTCCCACTTTAGCCGGGACAGGGAGCAATGAGCAGTTCTTC.

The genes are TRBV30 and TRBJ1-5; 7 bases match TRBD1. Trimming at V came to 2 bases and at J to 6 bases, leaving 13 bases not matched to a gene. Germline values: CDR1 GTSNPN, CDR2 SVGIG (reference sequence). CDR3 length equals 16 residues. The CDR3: CAWSTGLQGTTQPQHF. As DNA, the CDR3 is TGTGCCTGGAGTACGGGCCTACAGGGGACGACTCAGCCCCAGCATTTT.

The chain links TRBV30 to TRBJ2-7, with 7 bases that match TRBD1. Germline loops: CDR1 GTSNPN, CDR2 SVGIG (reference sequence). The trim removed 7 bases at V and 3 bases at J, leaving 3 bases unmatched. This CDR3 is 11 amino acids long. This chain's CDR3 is CALNRGYEQYF. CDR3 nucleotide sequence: TGTGCCTTGAACAGGGGCTACGAGCAGTACTTC. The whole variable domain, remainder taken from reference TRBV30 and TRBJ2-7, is SQTIHQWPATLVQPVGSPLSLECTVEGTSNPNLYWYRQAAGRGLQLLFYSVGIGQISSEVPQNLSASRPQDRQFILSSKKLLLSDSGFYLCALNRGYEQYFGPGTRLTVT.

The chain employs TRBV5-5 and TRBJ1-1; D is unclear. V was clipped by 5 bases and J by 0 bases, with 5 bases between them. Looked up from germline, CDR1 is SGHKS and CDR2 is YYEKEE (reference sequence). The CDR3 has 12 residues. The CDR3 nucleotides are TGTGCCAGCAGGCGGTTGAACACTGAAGCTTTCTTT. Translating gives CASRRLNTEAFF.

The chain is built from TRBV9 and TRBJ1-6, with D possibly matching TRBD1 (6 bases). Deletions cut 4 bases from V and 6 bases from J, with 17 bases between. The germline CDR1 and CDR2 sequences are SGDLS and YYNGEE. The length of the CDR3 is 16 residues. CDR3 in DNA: TGTGCCAGCAGCCCCGGGACACCACCTTTTAATTCACCCCTCCACTTT. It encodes CASSPGTPPFNSPLHF.

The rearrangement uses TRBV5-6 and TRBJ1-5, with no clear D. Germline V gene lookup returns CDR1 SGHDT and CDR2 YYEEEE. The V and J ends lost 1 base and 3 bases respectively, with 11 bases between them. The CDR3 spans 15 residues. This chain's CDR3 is CASSLFRQNNQPQHF. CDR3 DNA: TGTGCCAGCAGCTTGTTCAGGCAGAACAATCAGCCCCAGCATTTT.

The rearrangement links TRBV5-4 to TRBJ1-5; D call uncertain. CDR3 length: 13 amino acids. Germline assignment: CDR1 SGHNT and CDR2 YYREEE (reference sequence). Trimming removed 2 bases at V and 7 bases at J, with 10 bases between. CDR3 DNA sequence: TGTGCCAGCAGCTTCGCTTCGGGGCAGCCCCAGCATTTT. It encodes CASSFASGQPQHF.

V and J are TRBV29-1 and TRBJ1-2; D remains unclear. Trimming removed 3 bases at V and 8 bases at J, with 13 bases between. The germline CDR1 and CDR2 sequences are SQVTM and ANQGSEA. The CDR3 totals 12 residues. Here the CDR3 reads CSVDGEVGGYTF. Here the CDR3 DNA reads TGCAGCGTTGACGGGGAAGTAGGGGGCTACACCTTC.

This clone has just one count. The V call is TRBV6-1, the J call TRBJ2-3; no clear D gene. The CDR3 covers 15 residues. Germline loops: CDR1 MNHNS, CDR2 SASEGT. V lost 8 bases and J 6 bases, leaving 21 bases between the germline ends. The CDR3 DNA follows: TGTGCCAGCGATGAGTACGGTCCCTGGAGCGATACGCAGTATTTT. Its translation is CASDEYGPWSDTQYF.

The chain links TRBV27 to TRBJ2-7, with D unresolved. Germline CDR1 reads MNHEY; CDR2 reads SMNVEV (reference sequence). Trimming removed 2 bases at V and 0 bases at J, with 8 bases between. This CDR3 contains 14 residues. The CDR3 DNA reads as TGTGCCAGCAGTTTAGGGCAGAACTCCTACGAGCAGTACTTC. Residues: CASSLGQNSYEQYF.